This T cell receptor beta chain was observed in a study of T cells after yellow fever vaccination. Study in general: The SMART-Seq v4 Ultra Low Input method served to prepare the low-cell-number fractions.

Of note for this clonotype: Antigen specificity is unknown.

Study observations and caveats: There was a possibility that FACS-sorted repertoires contained abundant clonotypes contaminating from the bulk population.

One entry per CDR3 protein, called by TCRdb with MiXCR from the 5' RACE reads. The sample carries approximately 550,000 distinct CDR3 sequences, less than 20% recorded once. The CDR3 contains 14 residues. The V end was cut by 3 bases, the J end by 5 bases, with 13 bases between. Germline assignment: CDR1 MGHRA and CDR2 YSYEKL. The sequence was collected from a man younger than 40 who received the YFV17D yellow fever vaccine. This sequence joins TRBV4-1 and TRBJ1-1; D perhaps matches TRBD1 (5 bases). This specimen was PBMCs, taken 15 days after the yellow fever booster vaccination. The CDR3 loop reads CASSHLTGGTEAFF. CDR3 DNA sequence: TGCGCCAGCAGCCACCTAACAGGTGGGACTGAAGCTTTCTTT.